These T cell receptor beta chains were read from a single sample in a study of cytomegalovirus exposure and HLA in healthy donors. Clones were read by immunoSEQ multiplex PCR, and TCRdb kept only the in-frame ones, dropping some. This sample yields fewer than 120,000 clones, of which 86% are seen a single time; approximately 1.8% belongs to the top ten. Sequenced sample: PBMCs. The receptors derive from a man aged 40-49 years in good health and CMV-seronegative. The CDR3 runs from the conserved cysteine through the conserved F or W. A D gene is named only where the DNA matches it firmly. Size is stated for part of the rows, as once, few or many counts, or as a class when the clone is expanded.

TRBJ1-1,-,TRBD1,TRBV19,TGTGCCAGTAGTTCAGCGGGGGACAGCCTAAACACTGAAGCTTTCTTT,CASSSAGDSLNTEAFF
TRBJ1-4,-,-,TRBV29-1,TGCAGCGCCACGGGGGGGGGTGAAAAACTGTTTTTT,CSATGGGEKLFF
TRBJ1-2,-,-,TRBV6-1,TGTGCCTCGAGACAGACCTATGGCTACACCTTC,CASRQTYGYTF
TRBJ1-2,-,-,TRBV25-1,TGTGCCAGCAGTGGGGCCTCGGGGGGGCTTTTCTATGGCTACACCTTC,CASSGASGGLFYGYTF
TRBJ2-3,-,TRBD1,TRBV5-1,TGCGCCAGCAGCACAGGGGAAGGAGCAGATACGCAGTATTTT,CASSTGEGADTQYF
TRBJ2-4,-,TRBD1,TRBV6-1,TGTGCCAGCACAATGGGTGACAGGGGGAACATTCAGTACTTC,CASTMGDRGNIQYF
TRBJ2-6,-,-,TRBV19,TGTGCCAGTAGTATAGACCCCCGTGGGGCCAACGTCCTGACTTTC,CASSIDPRGANVLTF
TRBJ1-1,-,TRBD1,TRBV6-5,TGTGCCAGCTCCGGGACAGGGATTGGGGGCACTGAAGCTTTCTTT,CASSGTGIGGTEAFF
TRBJ1-1,few,TRBD1,TRBV13,TGTGCCAGCAGCTTACGGCCCGGACAGGTGAACACTGAAGCTTTCTTT,CASSLRPGQVNTEAFF
TRBJ1-2,-,TRBD1,TRBV5-4,TGTGCCAGCAGCCCCGGGCCGGGACAGGGAGTCTATGGCTACACCTTC,CASSPGPGQGVYGYTF
TRBJ2-2,-,-,TRBV7-2,TGTGCCAGCAGCCCCCCCGGACTCCCGAACACCGGGGAGCTGTTTTTT,CASSPPGLPNTGELFF
TRBJ2-2,-,-,TRBV28,TGTGCCAGCAGCACGGGACAGAACACCGGGGAGCTGTTTTTT,CASSTGQNTGELFF
TRBJ2-3,once,TRBD2,TRBV2,TGTGCCAGCAGTGAATCGCGGGGGGGGGTTACGCAGTATTTT,CASSESRGGVTQYF
TRBJ2-7,-,-,TRBV27,TGTGCCAGCAGTTTACATGTCAGGGGGGTTTACGAGCAGTACTTC,CASSLHVRGVYEQYF
TRBJ1-4,-,TRBD1,TRBV6-5,TGTGCCAGCAGCACGAGCAGACAGGGTGAAAAACTGTTTTTT,CASSTSRQGEKLFF
TRBJ1-5,-,-,TRBV28,TGTGCCAGCAGTTTGGGGGGGACACCTAGCAATCAGCCCCAGCATTTT,CASSLGGTPSNQPQHF
TRBJ2-7,once,TRBD1,TRBV5-6,TGTGCCAGCAGCTGGGGGACAGGGTCAGTATCCTACGAGCAGTACTTC,CASSWGTGSVSYEQYF
TRBJ1-1,-,TRBD1,TRBV6-5,TGTGCCAGCAGTACCTGGACAGGGGGCAGGACTGAAGCTTTCTTT,CASSTWTGGRTEAFF
TRBJ2-2,-,-,TRBV5-4,TGTGCCAGCAGCTTGGCCTGGGCCTCGGGGGACACCGGGGAGCTGTTTTTT,CASSLAWASGDTGELFF
TRBJ1-6,-,TRBD1,TRBV9,TGTGCCAGCAGCTCCCCGGACAGGGGAAATTCACCCCTCCACTTT,CASSSPDRGNSPLHF
TRBJ1-5,once,-,TRBV7-2,TGTGCCAGCAGCGCAGGACTCGATCAGCCCCAGCATTTT,CASSAGLDQPQHF
TRBJ2-2,-,-,TRBV7-6,TGTGCCAGCAGCTCCACCGGTCCCGGGGTGGGCACCGGGGAGCTGTTTTTT,CASSSTGPGVGTGELFF
TRBJ2-7,-,-,TRBV6-1,TGTGCCAGCAGTGTACAGGGAACCTACGAGCAGTACTTC,CASSVQGTYEQYF
TRBJ2-1,-,TRBD1,TRBV5-1,TGCGCCAGCAGCCCTGGACAGGGAGAAGGGGAGCAGTTCTTC,CASSPGQGEGEQFF
TRBJ2-7,-,TRBD1,TRBV19,TGTGCCAGTAGTAGGGACAGGTCCACCTACGAGCAGTACTTC,CASSRDRSTYEQYF
TRBJ1-5,-,-,TRBV29-1,TGCAGCGTTCGGGACGGGAGTAGCAATCAGCCCCAGCATTTT,CSVRDGSSNQPQHF
TRBJ1-1,-,-,TRBV7-2,TGTGCCAGCAGCTTTCGACAGAACACTGAAGCTTTCTTT,CASSFRQNTEAFF
TRBJ1-6,once,-,TRBV6-4,TGTGCCAGCAGTCAGGACTTTGGAGGGAATTCACCCCTCCACTTT,CASSQDFGGNSPLHF
TRBJ2-3,-,TRBD2,TRBV2,TGTGCCAGCAAGGTTGCGCGGGGGACAGATACGCAGTATTTT,CASKVARGTDTQYF
TRBJ2-4,-,TRBD2,TRBV7-2,TGTGCCAGCAGCTTGGGACTAGCGGTTGCCAAAAACATTCAGTACTTC,CASSLGLAVAKNIQYF
TRBJ2-7,-,-,TRBV6-1,TGTGCCACCCGACTAGATCGCTACTCCTACGAGCAGTACTTC,CATRLDRYSYEQYF
TRBJ1-4,few,-,TRBV28,TGTGCCAGCAGTTTAAGGCACTCTGGAGGGGAAAAACTGTTTTTT,CASSLRHSGGEKLFF
TRBJ2-7,-,TRBD1,TRBV7-8,TGTGCCAGCAGCTTGGGGCGACAGGGGGAAGGAAACTTC,CASSLGRQGEGNF
TRBJ1-1,once,-,TRBV18,TGTGCCAGCTCACCACCGGGGGGGGACACTGAAGCTTTCTTT,CASSPPGGDTEAFF
TRBJ1-1,-,-,TRBV4-1,TGCGCCAGCAGCCAAGGGGAAGGACAAAACACTGAAGCTTTCTTT,CASSQGEGQNTEAFF
TRBJ1-2,-,TRBD1,TRBV6-1,TGTGCCAGTTGGGACAGGGGGCAGCCTAACTATGGCTACACCTTC,CASWDRGQPNYGYTF
TRBJ1-1,once,-,TRBV29-1,TGCAGCGGTATTACAGGGATCGCTGAAGCTTTCTTT,CSGITGIAEAFF
TRBJ2-3,-,-,TRBV10-3,TGTGCCATCAGTGAGTCTGGGGCTACAGATACGCAGTATTTT,CAISESGATDTQYF
TRBJ2-2,-,TRBD1,TRBV5-1,TGCGCCAGCAGCTGGGCAGGGGGCACCGGGGAGCTGTTTTTT,CASSWAGGTGELFF
TRBJ1-4,-,-,TRBV7-2,TGTGCCAGCAGCCCACGGGTAGGGGTAGAAAAACTGTTTTTT,CASSPRVGVEKLFF
TRBJ1-2,-,-,TRBV28,TGTGCCAGCAGCACGGGGCAGGGAGGTACCGGTCACTATGGCTACACCTTC,CASSTGQGGTGHYGYTF
TRBJ2-5,-,TRBD2,TRBV5-4,TGTGCCAGCAGCTTGGGCGGGGGGACACCTCAAGAGACCCAGTACTTC,CASSLGGGTPQETQYF